These 22 T cell receptor beta chains share one sample of origin, sequenced in a study of monozygotic twins with inflammatory bowel disease. TCRdb reprocessed the 5' RACE reads, with one entry per CDR3 protein and no DNA. The listing records hundreds of thousands of distinct CDR3 sequences. Sequenced material: blood. All receptors come from a human donor with ulcerative colitis or Crohn's disease, or a healthy co-twin of an affected twin (not recorded which).

The chain uses TRBV7-9 and TRBJ2-1; the TRBD1 assignment by TCRdb is unverifiable without DNA. This CDR3 region has 13 residues. Germline CDR1 SEHNR, CDR2 FQNEAQ (reference sequence). The CDR3 sequence: CASSLTPGGEQFF. The entire variable domain, with the rest obtained from reference TRBV7-9 and TRBJ2-1, is as follows: DTGVSQNPRHKITKRGQNVTFRCDPISEHNRLYWYRQTLGQGPEFLTYFQNEAQLEKSRLLSDRFSAERPKGSFSTLEIQRTEQGDSAMYLCASSLTPGGEQFFGPGTRLTVL.

This chain links TRBV12-3 or TRBV12-4 with TRBJ1-5; the TRBD1 assignment by TCRdb is unverifiable without DNA. The CDR3 has 14 residues. The CDR3 sequence is CASSPDFSNQPQHF.

The chain carries TRBV5-1 and TRBJ2-1; the D call from TCRdb, TRBD1, cannot be confirmed without DNA. CDR1 and CDR2 (germline): SGHRS, YFSETQ. The CDR3 runs to 12 residues. The CDR3 spells CASSYTGAFEFF.

The rearrangement uses TRBV12-5 and TRBJ2-5. Germline CDR1 is LGHNT and CDR2 is FRNRAP. The CDR3 contains 12 residues. This CDR3 is CASGTPQETQYF. Full variable domain (rest looked up from reference TRBV12-5 and TRBJ2-5): DARVTQTPRHKVTEMGQEVTMRCQPILGHNTVFWYRQTMMQGLELLAYFRNRAPLDDSGMPKDRFSAEMPDATLATLKIQPSEPRDSAVYFCASGTPQETQYFGPGTRLLVL.

The chain links TRBV12-3 or TRBV12-4 to TRBJ2-6; TCRdb's D call, TRBD2, is unchecked because there is no DNA. The CDR3 is 16 residues long. CDR3 sequence reads: CASSWAAGSGANVLTF.

The rearrangement uses TRBV20-1 and TRBJ2-3; TCRdb indicates TRBD1, and absent DNA this call remains unverified. The CDR3 is made up of 14 amino acids. Germline V gives CDR1 DFQATT, CDR2 SNEGSKA (reference sequence). The CDR3 protein is CSARRGSGTDTQYF.

The V and J genes are TRBV11-2 and TRBJ1-2. Germline values: CDR1 SGHAT, CDR2 FQNNGV. The CDR3 is 15 amino acids. The chain's CDR3 is CASSSGSGLDYGYTF.

The chain recombines TRBV6-5 with TRBJ2-2; the D call of TRBD1 rests on TCRdb alone, since no DNA is present to check it. Germline V CDR1 and CDR2: MNHEY, SVGAGI. The CDR3 contains 15 residues. The CDR3 region is CASSYRVTGTGELFF.

This chain uses TRBV6-1 with TRBJ1-5. The CDR3 has 15 residues. From germline, CDR1 is MNHNS and CDR2 SASEGT. CDR3 amino acids: CASSASGGLNQPQHF.

The genes are TRBV4-1 and TRBJ1-4; TCRdb names TRBD1, which stays unverified in the absence of DNA. The length of the CDR3 is 15 residues. The V gene's germline CDR1 is MGHRA and CDR2 YSYEKL. CDR3 region: CASSSYRGQNEKLFF.

This rearrangement joins TRBV5-1 to TRBJ1-1; TCRdb selects TRBD1, and the lack of DNA leaves this call unchecked. CDR3 length: 14 amino acids. Germline CDR1 reads SGHRS; CDR2 reads YFSETQ. The chain's CDR3 is CASSLAGASTEAFF.

This chain links TRBV7-9 with TRBJ2-7; lacking DNA, the TRBD1 call made by TCRdb goes unchecked. The CDR3 totals 16 residues. Germline CDR1 SEHNR, CDR2 FQNEAQ (reference sequence). CDR3 amino acids: CASSPSRDRATYEQYF.

The V call is TRBV29-1, the J call TRBJ2-3. The germline V gene encodes CDR1 SQVTM and CDR2 ANQGSEA. CDR3 length equals 12 residues. CDR3: CSVERFGDTQYF.

This chain joins TRBV18 and TRBJ1-6; TCRdb indicates TRBD1, and absent DNA this call remains unverified. Germline V gene lookup returns CDR1 KGHSH and CDR2 LQKENI. CDR3 length: 14 amino acids. The CDR3: CASSQTGFDSPLHF.

This chain joins TRBV20-1 and TRBJ2-5; TCRdb proposes TRBD2, but this gene call is untestable without DNA. Germline-derived CDR1 and CDR2 are DFQATT and SNEGSKA (reference sequence). The CDR3 totals 14 residues. CDR3 residues: CSAIRDLTEETQYF.

This rearrangement joins TRBV5-1 to TRBJ2-1; TCRdb reports TRBD1, a call that lacks DNA to check it against. This CDR3 is built from 11 residues. CDR1 is SGHRS and CDR2 is YFSETQ in the germline V gene. The CDR3 region is CASSSRDSLFF.

The chain couples TRBV7-9 to TRBJ1-2; TCRdb proposes TRBD1, but this gene call is untestable without DNA. CDR1 and CDR2 (germline): SEHNR, FQNEAQ (reference sequence). The CDR3 is 16 amino acids. The CDR3 loop is CASSDELTGTIYGYTF.

The chain's CDR3 is CASIPGNTGELFF. The chain employs TRBV6-5 and TRBJ2-2; the TCRdb D gene call, TRBD1, has no DNA to confirm it. Germline lookup yields CDR1 MNHEY and CDR2 SVGAGI. The CDR3 loop spans 13 amino acids.

The chain has TRBV20-1 and TRBJ1-6; TCRdb returns TRBD1, unconfirmable since there is no DNA. Germline V gives CDR1 DFQATT, CDR2 SNEGSKA (reference sequence). CDR3 length: 13 residues. CDR3 region: CSAPGQGNSPLHF.

V is TRBV5-7 and J is TRBJ1-1. TRBV5-7 falls under the ORF class, with uncertain function. This CDR3 contains 15 residues. The CDR3: CASSFGVRRHTEAFF.

The J gene is TRBJ1-2, the V gene TRBV6-2 or TRBV6-3; TCRdb selects TRBD1, and the lack of DNA leaves this call unchecked. Per germline, CDR1 MNHEY and CDR2 SVGEGT. The CDR3 is 13 residues long. This chain's CDR3 is CASRKTGSEGYTF.

The rearrangement links TRBV14 to TRBJ2-7; no DNA is available, so the TRBD2 call from TCRdb remains unchecked. The V gene's germline CDR1 is SGHDN and CDR2 FVKESK. This CDR3 has 15 amino acids. The CDR3 loop reads CASSRTSGTSYEQYF.